The TCR beta chain under discussion was sequenced for a study of T cell responses to AZD1222 COVID-19 vaccine. Study background: Second-dose recipients at about 4 or about 12 weeks were treated as one pooled group. Whole-study results and caveats: There were vaccine-associated CD4 TCRs across spike, dominant at 160-218 and 743-854.

This CDR3 comprises 13 residues. Germline-derived CDR1 and CDR2 are SGHRS and YFSETQ. Trimming took 2 bases from V and 8 from J, leaving 13 bases between them. Some clones are missing from TCRdb's copy, which holds only in-frame ones; the method was immunoSEQ multiplex PCR. The sample carries around 150,000 clones, 80% to 95% recorded once. About this clone: The target antigen is unknown.

This receptor was obtained from an adult in good health. This sequence joins TRBV5-1 and TRBJ1-2; no firm D call. This material consisted of peripheral blood, taken on day 0 of AZD1222 vaccination. The CDR3 DNA follows: TGCGCCAGCAGCTTTGAAAGGGAACGAGGCTACACCTTC. It specifies CASSFERERGYTF.